The T cell receptor (beta chain) described here comes from a study of T cell clonality in common variable immunodeficiency. Some clones are missing from TCRdb's copy, which holds only in-frame ones; the method was immunoSEQ multiplex PCR. This sample comprises approximately 44,000 clones, none seen once only. This clone was detected ten times or more. The antigen remains unidentified. The observed sequence ends 3 residues before the CDR3 terminus, with the missing tail filled in from the germline J gene. The CDR3 spans 16 residues. V was clipped by 7 bases and J by 6 bases; unmatched bases: 9. Germline CDR1 and CDR2: LGHNA and YNFKEQ. General observations from the study: CVID subjects shared fewer TCRbeta clones than healthy controls did. Reportedly, TCR beta sequences from common variable immunodeficiency showed fewer deletions and N-nucleotide insertions.

Sequences were obtained from peripheral blood mononuclear cells. The chain is built from TRBV4-2 and TRBJ2-2; TRBD2 matches at 12 bases. The TCR comes from a person aged 18-70 years in good health. The sequenced part of the CDR3 DNA is TGTGCCAGCACCCCAAGGACTAGCGGGGAGGCCGGGGAG. It specifies CASTPRTSGEAGE. The whole CDR3 region reads CASTPRTSGEAGELFF.